The rows below give T cell receptor beta chains drawn from one sample of a study of blood T cell repertoires in COVID-19. Here immunoSEQ multiplex PCR was the method, and the copy in TCRdb shows in-frame clones only, minus some. The sample consists of around 160,000 clones, 85% to 90% of them appearing once. The source material was peripheral blood. The receptors were sampled from a man between 18 and 29 years old with COVID-19, enrolled during active disease. CDR3s include the opening cysteine and the closing phenylalanine or tryptophan. D genes are given only for firm matches. The size field is filled for only some rows; it gives once, few, many or a size class.

D: TRBD1; size: -; V: TRBV19; J: TRBJ2-2; CDR3: CASSIRQGGTGELFF; DNA: TGTGCCAGTAGTATAAGACAGGGCGGGACCGGGGAGCTGTTTTTT
D: TRBD2; size: -; V: TRBV28; J: TRBJ2-7; CDR3: CASSLGLAGGSSYEQYF; DNA: TGTGCCAGCAGTTTAGGGCTAGCGGGAGGCAGCTCCTACGAGCAGTACTTC
D: -; size: -; V: TRBV5-1; J: TRBJ2-1; CDR3: CASSLVSLVYNEQFF; DNA: TGCGCCAGCAGCTTGGTATCCCTAGTCTACAATGAGCAGTTCTTC
D: -; size: -; V: TRBV5-5; J: TRBJ1-6; CDR3: CASSLGTDLYNSPLHF; DNA: TGTGCCAGCAGCTTGGGGACAGACCTTTATAATTCACCCCTCCACTTT
D: TRBD2; size: -; V: TRBV2; J: TRBJ2-3; CDR3: CASRASGSSDTQYF; DNA: TGTGCCAGCAGGGCTAGCGGGAGTAGTGATACGCAGTATTTT
D: TRBD2; size: few; V: TRBV2; J: TRBJ2-3; CDR3: CASSARAGGEDTQYF; DNA: TGTGCCAGCAGCGCTCGAGCGGGAGGGGAAGATACGCAGTATTTT
D: TRBD1; size: -; V: TRBV28; J: TRBJ1-5; CDR3: CASSSVETGFSNQPQHF; DNA: TGTGCCAGCAGTTCCGTAGAGACAGGGTTCAGCAATCAGCCCCAGCATTTT
D: TRBD2; size: -; V: TRBV13; J: TRBJ2-1; CDR3: CASSQGLAGDNEQFF; DNA: TGTGCCAGCAGCCAGGGGCTAGCGGGAGATAATGAGCAGTTCTTC
D: TRBD1; size: -; V: TRBV4-3; J: TRBJ2-3; CDR3: CASSQGGQGATDTQYF; DNA: TGCGCCAGCAGCCAAGGGGGACAGGGGGCGACAGATACGCAGTATTTT
D: -; size: -; V: TRBV19; J: TRBJ1-1; CDR3: CASSNFRPGRTEAFF; DNA: TGTGCCAGTAGTAACTTCCGGCCAGGGAGGACTGAAGCTTTCTTT
D: -; size: -; V: TRBV29-1; J: TRBJ2-1; CDR3: CSVEETGDGSVF; DNA: TGCAGCGTTGAAGAGACGGGGGACGGCTCGGTCTTC
D: TRBD1; size: -; V: TRBV5-6; J: TRBJ2-7; CDR3: CASSEWGDRSYEQYF; DNA: TGTGCCAGCAGTGAATGGGGGGACAGGTCCTACGAGCAGTACTTC
D: TRBD2; size: -; V: TRBV15; J: TRBJ2-7; CDR3: CATSPTLSAGGLYEQYF; DNA: TGTGCCACCAGCCCCACGCTCTCAGCGGGAGGCCTTTACGAGCAGTACTTC
D: -; size: -; V: TRBV6-2/TRBV6-3; J: TRBJ2-7; CDR3: CASSYPGIEQYF; DNA: TGTGCCAGCAGTTACCCGGGGATCGAGCAGTACTTC
D: TRBD1; size: -; V: TRBV18; J: TRBJ1-1; CDR3: CASSRTGNTEAFF; DNA: TGTGCCAGCTCTCGGACAGGGAACACTGAAGCTTTCTTT
D: -; size: -; V: TRBV6-6; J: TRBJ1-1; CDR3: CASTQTGYTEAFF; DNA: TGTGCCAGCACCCAAACAGGCTACACTGAAGCTTTCTTT
D: TRBD2; size: -; V: TRBV6-5; J: TRBJ2-7; CDR3: CASGPRGTSSYEQYF; DNA: TGTGCCAGCGGCCCACGCGGGACTAGCTCCTACGAGCAGTACTTC